Described below is a single TCR beta chain sequence and its context. This clonotype was seen a handful of times. No cognate antigen has been identified for it. Qualities for individual bases were not recorded, and no much larger clone is one base off. This entry is derived from a study of blood T cells in healthy people across ages (dated by TCRdb to the mid-2010s). Regarding the study in general: Template switching captured roughly one uniquely barcoded TCR beta cDNA molecule per two T cells in model experiments. For two donors (one aged 18 to 29 and one aged 80 or older), the study analyzed two additional independent replicas of 1 million unique cDNA reads from the same blood draw. The study measured age-related changes in TCR beta repertoire diversity using deep sequencing normalized with unique cDNA molecular identifiers. Donors were grouped into four age groups: young (average roughly 15 years), middle-aged (around 39), aged (around 56) and long-lived (roughly 80).

Receptor amplification or capture employed 5' RACE. Instrument used: Illumina HiSeq 2500. A second about 7 to 11 cycle PCR used a sample-barcoded 5' primer and a J-beta primer mix. Each TCR beta cDNA molecule received a unique molecular identifier from a template-switch 5' adaptor carrying 12 random nucleotides. Each sample yielded at least 2.5 million CDR3-containing paired-end reads. First-strand cDNA was synthesized from all RNA with the Mint cDNA synthesis kit, primed by a TRBC-specific oligonucleotide. Following uracil-DNA glycosylase treatment, all cDNA underwent a first 18-cycle PCR with the universal primers M1SS and BC2_uni_R. The study's processing was this. Normalization of each sample was performed by random selection of 1 million high-quality reads, each carrying a distinct molecular identifier. Reads with shared molecular identifiers were discarded instead of being binned into consensus sequences. MiTCR, run with a Q25 quality threshold and the strictest error-elimination algorithm, handled CDR3 identification, clonotype clustering and error correction. A nonparametric unseen species model using Euler transformation provided a lower-bound estimate of total TCR beta diversity. TCRdb reran the public reads through fastp at Q25 and MiXCR, keeping productive beta chains. CDR3 protein sequences are deduplicated, and each keeps its most common genes and DNA. The V and J calls were determined by TCRdb, not by the authors. For this sample there are around 1,000,000 distinct CDR3 sequences; 20% to 25% appear just once. The top ten clones comprise about 0.8% of the sample.

The donors were roughly 40 Caucasian individuals from Russia, aged 6 to 90 years, who were systemically healthy. Each donor gave ten milliliters of peripheral blood, drawn into EDTA-treated Vacutainer tubes. Ficoll-Paque density-gradient centrifugation was used to isolate PBMCs, with at least 7 million per sample. Trizol reagent was used to extract total RNA from the PBMCs, yielding at least 6 micrograms per sample. Naive CD45RAhigh/CD27high T cell percentages were measured by flow cytometry on a PBMC aliquot from every donor. Study-wide conclusions, independent of this receptor: Compared with the aged group, the long-lived group had more naive CD4+ T cells, fewer expanded clones and increased TCR diversity, suggesting age selection. Observed TCR beta diversity correlated strongly with the percentage of naive T cells measured by flow cytometry. Observed TCR beta diversity per million T cells fell roughly linearly with age, and a significant reduction was already apparent by age around 40. Estimates of total diversity based on one million sequenced T cells were regarded as lower bounds and as underestimates. Because the CMV infection status of the donors was unknown, age-related changes in expanded clonotypes may potentially have been confounded. Conclusive comparison of naive and antigen-experienced compartments was prevented by the profiling of bulk unsorted PBMCs.

A further study also used this sample, focusing on T cells of mothers and their children. That second report states: The donors were nine systemically healthy Caucasian individuals, made up of three mothers and their six children. cDNA synthesis consumed the entire amount of extracted RNA, loaded at approximately 1.6 ug RNA in each 15 ul reaction. In the second PCR, the M1S primer added sample barcodes and 2-4 random nucleotides. Over 9.5 million TCR beta CDR3 reads were obtained for each mother, and 2.7 million or so reads were obtained for each child. TCR recombination output is similarly shaped by thymic selection in related and unrelated pairs, with a minor effect exerted by inherited differences. Related mother-child pairs always showed normalized repertoire overlap that was slightly higher than in unrelated mother-child pairs, though the difference was never significant. No persistent microchimeric T cell clones were detected, at a sensitivity of approximately 100 clones per million clonotypes. To look for features that set related mother-child pairs apart from unrelated individuals, the researchers ran deep NGS to compare the TCR beta repertoires of mothers and children. The mean age was 40 +/- 4 years for the mothers and approximately 11 +/- 4 years for the children. After adapter ligation was performed with NEBNext reagents, the libraries were sequenced on an Illumina HiSeq 2000 with 100+100 nt paired-end reads. Mother and child libraries were prepared a month apart and sequenced in separate runs to prevent cross-contamination. Each donor had between about 450,000 and 2,100,000 distinct TCR beta clonotypes identified. Naive TCR beta clonotypes were estimated from low-frequency clonotypes matched to each donor's FACS-determined naive share, without sorting.

The clonotype comes from a girl aged 2-10 years in good health. The sample taken for sequencing was blood.

The encoded CDR3 is CASSPSQYNRDYNEQFF. The DNA sequence reads TGCGCCAGCAGCCCTAGTCAGTATAACAGGGACTACAATGAGCAGTTCTTC. This receptor chain uses TRBV5-1 and TRBJ2-1; matching of 6 bases hints at TRBD1 as the D gene. V is pared back by 4 bases and J by 3 bases, with 20 bases lying between the germline termini. Measured from the cysteine to the phenylalanine, the CDR3 is 17 residues long. Solely the CDR3 DNA is kept, with 51 bases framed from the first base. CDR1 and CDR2 were assigned from the germline V gene as SGHRS and YFSETQ.